This TCR beta chain is from a study of T cell changes during pregnancy in multiple sclerosis. The CDR3 runs 15 residues. V gave up 2 bases and J gave up 2 bases; unmatched junction bases: 5. Germline V gene sequence: CDR1 SGHAT, CDR2 FQNNGV. The protocol was immunoSEQ multiplex PCR, while the TCRdb copy is restricted to in-frame clones and leaves out a portion. The data show under 90,000 clones, with just under 95% seen just once and 3.7% held by the top ten. Here the sequenced sample was peripheral blood, taken after pregnancy. The clonotype comes from a female donor in good health, enrolled as a control in a pregnancy study. V usage is TRBV11-2 and J usage is TRBJ1-2, with TRBD1 matching 7 bases. The DNA for the CDR3 is TGTGCCAGCAGCTTAACAGGGGACCGGAACTATGGCTACACCTTC. It codes for CASSLTGDRNYGYTF. Full variable domain (remainder filled in from reference TRBV11-2 and TRBJ1-2): EAGVAQSPRYKIIEKRQSVAFWCNPISGHATLYWYQQILGQGPKLLIQFQNNGVVDDSQLPKDRFSAERLKGVDSTLKIQPAKLEDSAVYLCASSLTGDRNYGYTFGSGTRLTVV.